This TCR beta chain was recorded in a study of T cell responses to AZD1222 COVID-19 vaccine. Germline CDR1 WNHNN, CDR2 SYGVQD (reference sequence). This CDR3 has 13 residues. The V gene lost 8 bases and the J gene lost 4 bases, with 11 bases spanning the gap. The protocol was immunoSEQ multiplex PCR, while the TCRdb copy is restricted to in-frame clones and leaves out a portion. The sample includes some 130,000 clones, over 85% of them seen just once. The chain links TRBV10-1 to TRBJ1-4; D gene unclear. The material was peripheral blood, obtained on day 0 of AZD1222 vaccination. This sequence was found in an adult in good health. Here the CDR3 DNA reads TGCGCCAGCGGACTTACGGTTAATGAAAAACTGTTTTTT. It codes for CASGLTVNEKLFF.